A selection of T cell receptor beta chains follows, all from one sample in a study of PD-1 blockade in classical Hodgkin lymphoma. The data were produced by immunoSEQ multiplex PCR, yet TCRdb's version contains in-frame clones alone and is incomplete. The sample lists tens of thousands of clones; under 85% were seen once. The material was peripheral blood mononuclear cells (PBMCs), obtained before the fourth cycle of nivolumab. These receptors came from a human donor with classical Hodgkin lymphoma. The CDR3 runs from the conserved cysteine through the conserved F or W. D genes are given only for firm matches. Clone size is given for some rows only: seen once, a few or many times, or a class if the clone is expanded.

DNA: TGTGCCGTCAGACAGTCGGTGACGGGCCTCCTACCCCAGGGTACTGAAGCTTTCTTT; CDR3: CAVRQSVTGLLPQGTEAFF; J: TRBJ1-1; D: -; size: -; V: TRBV10-3
DNA: TGTGCCAGCAGTGTTGGGACAGGCCCTTCCTACGAGCAGTACTTC; CDR3: CASSVGTGPSYEQYF; J: TRBJ2-7; D: TRBD1; size: -; V: TRBV6-1
DNA: TGTGCCAGCAGAGGGACCTGGGGCTACACCTTC; CDR3: CASRGTWGYTF; J: TRBJ1-2; D: -; size: -; V: TRBV5-4
DNA: TGTGCCAGCAGTTCCGGGACAGGGAATAACTATGGCTACACCTTC; CDR3: CASSSGTGNNYGYTF; J: TRBJ1-2; D: TRBD1; size: -; V: TRBV28
DNA: TGTGCCAGCAGCTTATCATGGGCGATGAACACTGAAGCTTTCTTT; CDR3: CASSLSWAMNTEAFF; J: TRBJ1-1; D: -; size: -; V: TRBV7-2
DNA: TGTGCCAGCAGCTTAAACCCGGTCTACGAGCAGTACTTC; CDR3: CASSLNPVYEQYF; J: TRBJ2-7; D: -; size: -; V: TRBV11-2
DNA: TGTGCCAGCAGCCTTATAGGGGGGATTGGCTACACCTTC; CDR3: CASSLIGGIGYTF; J: TRBJ1-2; D: -; size: -; V: TRBV11-1
DNA: TGTGCCAGTAACCCCCGCGGCACAGATACGCAGTATTTT; CDR3: CASNPRGTDTQYF; J: TRBJ2-3; D: -; size: -; V: TRBV19
DNA: TGTGCCAGTAGTAAGGACCGATCAACTCCAATTAACTATGGCTACACCTTC; CDR3: CASSKDRSTPINYGYTF; J: TRBJ1-2; D: -; size: few; V: TRBV19
DNA: TGTGCCATCAGTGAGTCGACGAGGGGGCTGAACACTGAAGCTTTCTTT; CDR3: CAISESTRGLNTEAFF; J: TRBJ1-1; D: TRBD1; size: -; V: TRBV10-3
DNA: TGTGCCAGCAGTTTGGACGGGGGGGGAGATCAGCCCCAGCATTTT; CDR3: CASSLDGGGDQPQHF; J: TRBJ1-5; D: -; size: -; V: TRBV2
DNA: TGTGCCACCCTAACTGGGCGTTCCGCTCCCCCTTACGAGCAGTACTTC; CDR3: CATLTGRSAPPYEQYF; J: TRBJ2-7; D: -; size: -; V: TRBV6-4